This TCR beta chain was retrieved from a study of blood T cell repertoires in COVID-19. About the study: The samples span acute and convalescent COVID-19 from the United States, Italy and Spain.

Enrolled through a virtual design, the participants were between roughly 18 and 100 years of age and came from 24 US areas. Categorization into cohorts depended on clinical history that participants reported. Sequencing was performed with immunoSEQ multiplex PCR; in TCRdb, only in-frame clones are kept and a portion is missing. The table shows fewer than 350,000 clones, with more than 75% occurring only once. This TCR came from a woman aged 40 to 50 with acute COVID-19. Sequencing used PBMCs or T cells enriched from blood (not recorded which).

CDR3 residues: CASSETWAAQYEQYF. The CDR3 nucleotides are TGTGCCAGCAGCGAAACTTGGGCAGCCCAGTACGAGCAGTACTTC. The genes are TRBV2 and TRBJ2-7; no clear D gene. The CDR3 sequence is 15 residues long. Trimming cost V 6 bases and J 4 bases, with 19 bases left between them. CDR1 and CDR2 from the germline V gene are SNHLY and FYNNEI.